Listed here are 27 T cell receptor beta chains from one sample, sequenced in a study of blood T cell repertoires in COVID-19. The repertoire was sequenced with immunoSEQ multiplex PCR; TCRdb's copy has only in-frame clones and lacks some. Among about 78,000 clones listed, about 90% were seen once. The material sequenced was peripheral blood. The receptors were sampled from a woman aged 45-65 years in a cohort sampled during active COVID-19.

This clone was detected only once. V usage is TRBV5-1 and J usage is TRBJ2-3, with 9 positions matching TRBD2. V shed 4 bases and J 2 bases; nucleotides not matched to a gene: 8. The CDR3 extends over 16 amino acids. Germline CDR1 is SGHRS and CDR2 is YFSETQ. CDR3 residues: CASSPGWTSDTDTQYF. CDR3 DNA sequence: TGCGCCAGCAGCCCTGGGTGGACTAGCGACACAGATACGCAGTATTTT.

This clone was seen only once. The rearrangement joins TRBV5-6 to TRBJ2-3; 7 nucleotides agree with TRBD1. CDR3 length: 14 residues. The V gene end was trimmed by 5 bases and the J gene end by 3 bases; junction bases not matched to a gene: 6. Germline V gene sequence: CDR1 SGHDT, CDR2 YYEEEE. CDR3 protein: CASRGRGRTDTQYF. In DNA, the CDR3 is TGTGCCAGCAGGGGAAGGGGGCGAACAGATACGCAGTATTTT.

This clone is a singleton in its sample. V gene TRBV30 combines with J gene TRBJ2-7; D possibly corresponds to TRBD2 (6 bases). The CDR3 is 12 residues long. Germline loops: CDR1 GTSNPN, CDR2 SVGIG (reference sequence). V shed 1 base and J shed 5 bases, with 9 bases lying between them. The CDR3, as DNA: TGTGCCTGGAGTGGGCCGGGGGACGAGCAGTACTTC. Its translation is CAWSGPGDEQYF.

The chain joins TRBV11-2 to TRBJ2-5, with D possibly TRBD2 on 7 matching bases. Germline V gives CDR1 SGHAT, CDR2 FQNNGV. Trimming left V 1 base short and J 4 bases short, with 13 bases between. The CDR3 has 15 amino acids. CDR3 region: CASSLGGGGLETQYF. CDR3 DNA sequence: TGTGCCAGCAGCTTAGGAGGGGGAGGGTTAGAGACCCAGTACTTC.

The genes are TRBV2 and TRBJ2-3, with 11 nucleotides matching TRBD2. This CDR3 is 15 amino acids long. With 8 bases clipped from V and 0 bases from J, the junction kept 4 bases outside the gene matches. Germline loops: CDR1 SNHLY, CDR2 FYNNEI. The CDR3 sequence is CASFWTSGSTDTQYF. CDR3 nucleotides: TGTGCCAGCTTCTGGACTAGCGGGAGCACAGATACGCAGTATTTT.

The chain uses TRBV27 and TRBJ2-1, with D uncertain. With 5 bases removed from V and 3 bases from J, the gap between germline ends came to 14 bases. The CDR3 runs to 15 residues. The V gene's germline CDR1 is MNHEY and CDR2 SMNVEV (reference sequence). The CDR3 here is CASSPEPLDYNEQFF. In nucleotides, the CDR3 is TGTGCCAGCAGTCCGGAGCCATTGGACTACAATGAGCAGTTCTTC.

As DNA, the CDR3 is TGTGCCAGCGATGAGAAGTATGGCTACACCTTC. Amino acids: CASDEKYGYTF. The chain links TRBV2 to TRBJ1-2, with no clear D. Between the trimmed V and J ends, which lost 8 bases and 5 bases, there was a span of 9 bases. CDR1 is SNHLY and CDR2 is FYNNEI in the germline V gene. The CDR3 covers 11 residues.

The V and J genes are TRBV5-4 and TRBJ1-2, with no clear D. Germline CDR1 SGHNT, CDR2 YYREEE (reference sequence). There are 14 residues in the CDR3. Trimming pared 4 bases from V and 3 bases from J, leaving 13 bases between. As DNA, the CDR3 is TGTGCCAGCAGCCACCCTGACCGGGACTATGGCTACACCTTC. Translation gives CASSHPDRDYGYTF.

The chain is built from TRBV28 and TRBJ1-1, with a tentative D call TRBD1 (6 bases). V was cut by 2 bases and J by 6 bases, with 16 bases left in between. CDR3 length equals 15 residues. Germline CDR1 MDHEN, CDR2 SYDVKM. CDR3 sequence (DNA): TGTGCCAGCAGTTTAATACAGGGATTGCAATCTGAAGCTTTCTTT. It codes for CASSLIQGLQSEAFF.

Only one count was recorded for this clone. The chain combines TRBV6-5 with TRBJ1-5, with D perhaps matching TRBD1 (6 bases). The germline V and J ends were trimmed by 7 bases and 4 bases, with 14 bases remaining between them. The CDR3 length is 14 residues. CDR1 and CDR2 from the germline V gene are MNHEY and SVGAGI. This chain's CDR3 is CASTLTTGNQPQHF. CDR3 coding DNA: TGTGCCAGCACCCTGACGACAGGTAATCAGCCCCAGCATTTT.

The V and J genes are TRBV3-1 (or the pseudogene TRBV3-2) and TRBJ2-5, with D tentatively TRBD2 (7 bases). The germline V gene has CDR1 LGHDT and CDR2 YNNKEL (reference sequence). CDR3 size: 12 residues. V lost 4 bases, J lost 7 bases, and 10 bases lay in between. Here the CDR3 reads CASSPGEGTQYF. DNA for the CDR3: TGTGCCAGCAGCCCAGGGGAGGGGACCCAGTACTTC.

The V gene is TRBV5-1, the J gene TRBJ2-6, with unresolved D. CDR1 SGHRS and CDR2 YFSETQ come from the germline V gene. There are 14 residues in the CDR3. The ends were cut back, 6 bases at V and 0 bases at J, with 7 bases in the middle. CDR3 sequence: CASNRGSGANVLTF. In DNA form, the CDR3 reads TGCGCCAGCAACCGAGGCTCTGGGGCCAACGTCCTGACTTTC.

The rearrangement uses TRBV13 and TRBJ2-7; D call uncertain. The CDR3 has 11 amino acids. V lost 4 bases, J lost 4 bases, and 5 bases lay in between. Germline CDR1 is PRHDT and CDR2 is FYEKMQ (reference sequence). CDR3 in amino acids: CASSSGYEQYF. CDR3 coding DNA: TGTGCCAGCAGCTCCGGGTACGAGCAGTACTTC.

The rearrangement uses TRBV18 and TRBJ2-7; D may be TRBD1 (6 bases). The CDR3 length is 15 residues. The ends were cut back, 2 bases at V and 2 bases at J, with 13 bases in the middle. In germline, CDR1 is KGHSH, CDR2 LQKENI. CDR3 amino acids: CASSPSLGQTYEQYF. As DNA, the CDR3 is TGTGCCAGCTCACCAAGCCTTGGACAGACCTACGAGCAGTACTTC.

The genes are TRBV23-1 and TRBJ2-1; possibly TRBD2 for D (6 bases). TRBV23-1 is an ORF, with its function uncertain. The CDR3 is 16 amino acids. V lost 7 bases to trimming and J lost 7 bases, with 23 bases between them. The CDR3 region has the DNA TGCGCCAGCAAGAGACGATCGACTAGTAAGGGAAATGAGCAGTTCTTC. This gives the protein CASKRRSTSKGNEQFF.

The chain couples TRBV14 to TRBJ1-1, with D unclear. Per the germline V gene, CDR1 is SGHDN and CDR2 is FVKESK. CDR3 length: 18 amino acids. V was shortened by 4 bases and J by 4 bases, with 25 bases between the two germline ends. The CDR3 sequence is CASSLSRYRAGKGTEAFF. The CDR3 DNA reads as TGTGCCAGCAGCCTCTCCAGGTACCGGGCCGGGAAGGGCACTGAAGCTTTCTTT.

CDR3 amino acids: CASSHTSSTGSYGYTF. DNA for the CDR3: TGTGCCAGCAGTCACACCTCATCGACAGGAAGCTATGGCTACACCTTC. The chain has TRBV27 and TRBJ1-2; D might be TRBD1 (6 bases). V was cut by 5 bases and J by 4 bases, with 20 bases left in between. CDR1 is MNHEY and CDR2 is SMNVEV in the germline V gene (reference sequence). The CDR3 length is 16 residues.

The chain employs TRBV28 and TRBJ1-1; D gene ambiguous. Germline loops: CDR1 MDHEN, CDR2 SYDVKM. The V gene lost 5 bases and the J gene lost 3 bases, with 13 bases spanning the gap. CDR3 length equals 14 residues. This CDR3 is CASSPSLDYTEAFF. CDR3 bases: TGTGCCAGCAGTCCCTCCTTGGACTACACTGAAGCTTTCTTT.

The V call is TRBV18, the J call TRBJ1-5, with D possibly matching TRBD1 (5 bases). V lost 2 bases, J lost 7 bases, and 9 bases lay in between. Germline V lookup: CDR1 KGHSH, CDR2 LQKENI. There are 13 residues in the CDR3. The CDR3 spells CASSPGRDQPQHF. The CDR3 DNA follows: TGTGCCAGCTCACCAGGGAGGGACCAGCCCCAGCATTTT. The entire variable domain, with the rest obtained from reference TRBV18 and TRBJ1-5, is as follows: NAGVMQNPRHLVRRRGQEARLRCSPMKGHSHVYWYRQLPEEGLKFMVYLQKENIIDESGMPKERFSAEFPKEGPSILRIQQVVRGDSAAYFCASSPGRDQPQHFGDGTRLSIL.

This clone was recorded only once. This chain joins TRBV2 and TRBJ2-7; possibly TRBD1 for D (6 bases). With 7 bases removed from V and 2 bases from J, the gap between germline ends came to 21 bases. This CDR3 contains 16 residues. Germline V gives CDR1 SNHLY, CDR2 FYNNEI. CDR3 coding DNA: TGTGCCAGCATCCAGCGAGAGGGGGATGGGGCCTACGAGCAGTACTTC. As protein: CASIQREGDGAYEQYF. The variable domain in full, with the rest retrieved from reference TRBV2 and TRBJ2-7, is EPEVTQTPSHQVTQMGQEVILRCVPISNHLYFYWYRQILGQKVEFLVSFYNNEISEKSEIFDDQFSVERPDGSNFTLKIRSTKLEDSAMYFCASIQREGDGAYEQYFGPGTRLTVT.

This chain joins TRBV9 and TRBJ2-2; 8 bases agree with TRBD1. The trim removed 3 bases at V and 5 bases at J, leaving 6 bases unmatched. Germline CDR1 and CDR2: SGDLS and YYNGEE. The CDR3 covers 15 residues. This CDR3 is CASSAGQDTTGELFF. CDR3 DNA: TGTGCCAGCAGCGCGGGACAGGACACTACCGGGGAGCTGTTTTTT.

The chain joins TRBV15 to TRBJ2-4; 7 nucleotides align to TRBD1. Trimming removed 5 bases from V and 0 bases from J; junction bases left unmatched: 7. CDR3 length: 16 residues. CDR1 LNHNV and CDR2 YYDKDF come from the germline V gene (reference sequence). In nucleotides, the CDR3 is TGTGCCACCAGCCCTCGGACAGGTCTAGCCAAAAACATTCAGTACTTC. This gives the protein CATSPRTGLAKNIQYF.

This chain uses TRBV18 with TRBJ2-6, with 12 bases matching TRBD2. The V segment lost 2 bases and the J segment 0 bases; nucleotides outside the gene matches: 2. Germline CDR1 reads KGHSH; CDR2 reads LQKENI. This CDR3 region has 18 residues. The chain's CDR3 is CASSPSTSGSSGANVLTF. Written as DNA, the CDR3 is TGTGCCAGCTCACCATCGACTAGCGGGAGCTCTGGGGCCAACGTCCTGACTTTC.

This sequence joins TRBV15 and TRBJ2-3; 9 nucleotides match TRBD2. The V segment lost 3 bases and the J segment 2 bases; nucleotides outside the gene matches: 12. This CDR3 spans 18 amino acids. Germline CDR1 and CDR2: LNHNV and YYDKDF (reference sequence). DNA for the CDR3: TGTGCCACCAGCAGTGCCTCGAGCGGGAGGCCGTTCACAGATACGCAGTATTTT. This encodes CATSSASSGRPFTDTQYF.

The gene calls are TRBV4-1 and TRBJ2-3, with D possibly being TRBD2 (6 bases). Germline CDR1 reads MGHRA; CDR2 reads YSYEKL. CDR3 length: 16 residues. V lost 1 base and J lost 0, with 11 bases in between. The DNA of the CDR3 is TGCGCCAGCAGCCAAGTCCGGGACTCCAGCACAGATACGCAGTATTTT. This encodes CASSQVRDSSTDTQYF.

The rearrangement uses TRBV29-1 and TRBJ1-3, with D possibly matching TRBD1 (5 bases). The ends were cut back, 0 bases at V and 0 bases at J, with 9 bases in the middle. Germline V CDR1 and CDR2: SQVTM, ANQGSEA. This CDR3 contains 15 residues. In DNA form, the CDR3 reads TGCAGCGTTGAAGATGGAAGGGGCTCTGGAAACACCATATATTTT. Its translation is CSVEDGRGSGNTIYF.

This clone occurred once. The chain links TRBV11-2 to TRBJ2-3, with 10 positions matching TRBD2. Germline loops: CDR1 SGHAT, CDR2 FQNNGV. The CDR3 contains 15 residues. V shed 3 bases and J 6 bases; nucleotides not matched to a gene: 6. The CDR3 region is CASSFSSGRRDTQYF. The CDR3 coding sequence is TGTGCCAGCAGCTTCTCTAGCGGGAGACGGGATACGCAGTATTTT.